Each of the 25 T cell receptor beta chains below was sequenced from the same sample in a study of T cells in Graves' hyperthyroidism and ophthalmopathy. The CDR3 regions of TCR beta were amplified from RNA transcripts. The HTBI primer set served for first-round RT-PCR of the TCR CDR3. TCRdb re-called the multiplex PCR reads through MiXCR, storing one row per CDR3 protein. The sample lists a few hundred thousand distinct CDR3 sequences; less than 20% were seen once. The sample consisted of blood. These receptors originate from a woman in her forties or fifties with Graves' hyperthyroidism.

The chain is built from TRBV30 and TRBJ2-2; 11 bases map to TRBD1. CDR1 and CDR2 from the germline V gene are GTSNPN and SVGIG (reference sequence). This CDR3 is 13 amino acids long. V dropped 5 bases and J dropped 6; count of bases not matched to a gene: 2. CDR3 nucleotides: TGTGCCTGGCCGGGACAGGGGGCCGGGGAGCTGTTTTTT. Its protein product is CAWPGQGAGELFF. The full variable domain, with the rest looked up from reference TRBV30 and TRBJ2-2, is SQTIHQWPATLVQPVGSPLSLECTVEGTSNPNLYWYRQAAGRGLQLLFYSVGIGQISSEVPQNLSASRPQDRQFILSSKKLLLSDSGFYLCAWPGQGAGELFFGEGSRLTVL.

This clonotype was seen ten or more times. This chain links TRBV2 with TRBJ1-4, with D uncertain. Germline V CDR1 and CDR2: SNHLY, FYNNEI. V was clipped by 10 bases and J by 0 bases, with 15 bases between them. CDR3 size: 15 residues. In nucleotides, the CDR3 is TGTGCCACCAGCATCCGGACGGCAACTAATGAAAAACTGTTTTTT. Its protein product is CATSIRTATNEKLFF.

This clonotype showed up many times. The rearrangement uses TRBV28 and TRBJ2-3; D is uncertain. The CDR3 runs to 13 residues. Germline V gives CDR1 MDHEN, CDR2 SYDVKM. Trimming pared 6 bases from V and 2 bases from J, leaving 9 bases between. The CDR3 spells CASSPELTDTQYF. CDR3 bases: TGTGCCAGCAGCCCCGAGCTCACAGATACGCAGTATTTT.

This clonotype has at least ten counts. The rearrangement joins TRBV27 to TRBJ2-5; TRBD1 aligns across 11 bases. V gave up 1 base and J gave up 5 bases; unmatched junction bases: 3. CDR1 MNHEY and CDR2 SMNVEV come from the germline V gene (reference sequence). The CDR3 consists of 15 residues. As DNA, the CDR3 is TGTGCCAGCAGTTTATTGGGACAGGGGGATGAGACCCAGTACTTC. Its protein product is CASSLLGQGDETQYF.

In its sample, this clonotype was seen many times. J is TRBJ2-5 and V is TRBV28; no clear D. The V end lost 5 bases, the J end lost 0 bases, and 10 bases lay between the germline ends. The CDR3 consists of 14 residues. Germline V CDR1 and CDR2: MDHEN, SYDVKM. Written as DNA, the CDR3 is TGTGCCAGCAGTGATATCCGAAACCAAGAGACCCAGTACTTC. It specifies CASSDIRNQETQYF.

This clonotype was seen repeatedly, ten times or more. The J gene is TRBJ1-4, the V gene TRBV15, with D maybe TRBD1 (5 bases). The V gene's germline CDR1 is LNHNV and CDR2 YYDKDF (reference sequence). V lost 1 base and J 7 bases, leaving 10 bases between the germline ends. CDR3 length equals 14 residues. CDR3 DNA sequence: TGTGCCACCAGCAGAGCCAGGGAAACTGAAAAACTGTTTTTT. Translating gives CATSRARETEKLFF. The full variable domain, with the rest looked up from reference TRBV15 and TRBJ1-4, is DAMVIQNPRYQVTQFGKPVTLSCSQTLNHNVMYWYQQKSSQAPKLLFHYYDKDFNNEADTPDNFQSRRPNTSFCFLDIRSPGLGDTAMYLCATSRARETEKLFFGSGTQLSVL.

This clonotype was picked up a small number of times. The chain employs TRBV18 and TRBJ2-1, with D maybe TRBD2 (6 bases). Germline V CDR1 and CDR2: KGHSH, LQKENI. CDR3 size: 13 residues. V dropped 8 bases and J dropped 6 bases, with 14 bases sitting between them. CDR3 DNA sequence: TGTGCCAGCCTCGGACCGGGGGTCAATGAGCAGTTCTTC. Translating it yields CASLGPGVNEQFF.

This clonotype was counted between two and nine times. Here the CDR3 DNA reads TGTGCCAGCAGTGAGCAGACAGGGGCGCATGTTTCTGGAAACACCATATATTTT. It codes for CASSEQTGAHVSGNTIYF. The chain is built from TRBV2 and TRBJ1-3; 8 bases fit TRBD1. Germline CDR1 reads SNHLY; CDR2 reads FYNNEI. The CDR3 runs 18 residues. The V and J ends lost 3 bases and 1 base, in that order; junction bases with no gene match: 11.

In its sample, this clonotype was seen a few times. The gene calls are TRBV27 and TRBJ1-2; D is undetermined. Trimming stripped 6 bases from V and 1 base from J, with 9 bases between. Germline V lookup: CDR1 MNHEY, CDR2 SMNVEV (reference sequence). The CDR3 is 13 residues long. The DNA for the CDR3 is TGTGCCAGCAGGCTAGGTTTTAACTATGGCTACACCTTC. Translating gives CASRLGFNYGYTF.

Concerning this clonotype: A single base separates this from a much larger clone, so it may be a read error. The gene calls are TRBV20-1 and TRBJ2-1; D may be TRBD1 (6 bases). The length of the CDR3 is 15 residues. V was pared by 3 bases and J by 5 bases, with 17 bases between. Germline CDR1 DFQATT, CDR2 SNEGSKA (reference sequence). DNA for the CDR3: TGCAGTGCTAGTGATCGAGGGGGAAAGAACAATGAGCAGTTCTTC. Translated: CSASDRGGKNNEQFF.

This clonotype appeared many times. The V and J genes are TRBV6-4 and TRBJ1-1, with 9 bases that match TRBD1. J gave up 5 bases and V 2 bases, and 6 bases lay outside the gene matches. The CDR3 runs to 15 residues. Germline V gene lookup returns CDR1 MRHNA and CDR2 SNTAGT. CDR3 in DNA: TGTGCCAGCAGTGACCTTCCGGGACAGGGAACTGAAGCTTTCTTT. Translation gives CASSDLPGQGTEAFF.

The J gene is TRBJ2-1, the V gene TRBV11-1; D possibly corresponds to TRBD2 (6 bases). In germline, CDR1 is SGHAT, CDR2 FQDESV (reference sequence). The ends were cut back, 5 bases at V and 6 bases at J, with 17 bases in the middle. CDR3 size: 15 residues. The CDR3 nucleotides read TGTGCCAGCAGCCTGGGACTCCTTAATCGCAATGAGCAGTTCTTC. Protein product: CASSLGLLNRNEQFF.

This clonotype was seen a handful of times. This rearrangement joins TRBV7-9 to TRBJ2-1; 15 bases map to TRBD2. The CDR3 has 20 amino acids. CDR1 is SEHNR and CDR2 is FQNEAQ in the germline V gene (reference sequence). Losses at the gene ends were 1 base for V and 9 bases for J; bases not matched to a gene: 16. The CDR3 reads CASSLEGLAGGLSRGSEQFF. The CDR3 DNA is TGTGCCAGCAGCTTAGAGGGACTAGCGGGAGGATTGAGTCGGGGCAGTGAGCAGTTCTTC.

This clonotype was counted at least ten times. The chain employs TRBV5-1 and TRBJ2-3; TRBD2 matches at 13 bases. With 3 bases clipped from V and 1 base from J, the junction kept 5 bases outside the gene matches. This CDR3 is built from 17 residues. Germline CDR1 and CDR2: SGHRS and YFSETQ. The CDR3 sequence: CASSSRTSGSGTDTQYF. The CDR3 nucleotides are TGCGCCAGCAGCTCAAGGACTAGCGGGAGTGGCACAGATACGCAGTATTTT.

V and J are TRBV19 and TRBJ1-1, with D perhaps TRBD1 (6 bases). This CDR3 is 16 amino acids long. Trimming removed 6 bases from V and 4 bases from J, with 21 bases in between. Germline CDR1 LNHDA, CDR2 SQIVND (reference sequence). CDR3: CASSQLPGTWATEAFF. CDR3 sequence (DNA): TGTGCCAGTAGCCAACTCCCCGGGACATGGGCCACTGAAGCTTTCTTT.

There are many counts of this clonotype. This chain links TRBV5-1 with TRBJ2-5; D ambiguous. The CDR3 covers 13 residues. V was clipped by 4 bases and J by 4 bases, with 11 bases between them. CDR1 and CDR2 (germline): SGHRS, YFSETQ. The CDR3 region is CASSTGPRETQYF. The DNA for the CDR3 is TGCGCCAGCAGCACCGGGCCGAGAGAGACCCAGTACTTC.

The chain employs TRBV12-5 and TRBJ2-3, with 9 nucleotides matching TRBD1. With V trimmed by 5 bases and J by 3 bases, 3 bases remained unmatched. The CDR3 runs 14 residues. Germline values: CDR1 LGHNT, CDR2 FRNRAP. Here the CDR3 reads CASGKGQGTDTQYF. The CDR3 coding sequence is TGTGCTAGTGGTAAGGGACAGGGAACAGATACGCAGTATTTT.

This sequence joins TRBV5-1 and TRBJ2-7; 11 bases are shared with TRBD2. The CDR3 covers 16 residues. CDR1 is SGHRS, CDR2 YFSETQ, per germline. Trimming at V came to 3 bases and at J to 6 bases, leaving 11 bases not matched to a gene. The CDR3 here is CASSSGTLAGGFEQYF. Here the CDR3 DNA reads TGCGCCAGCAGCTCCGGCACCTTAGCGGGAGGGTTCGAGCAGTACTTC.

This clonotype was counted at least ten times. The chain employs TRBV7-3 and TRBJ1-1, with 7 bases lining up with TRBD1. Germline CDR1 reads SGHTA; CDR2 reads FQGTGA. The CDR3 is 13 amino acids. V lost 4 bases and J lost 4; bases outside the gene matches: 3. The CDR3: CASSSDRATEAFF. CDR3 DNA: TGTGCCAGCAGCTCCGACAGGGCCACTGAAGCTTTCTTT. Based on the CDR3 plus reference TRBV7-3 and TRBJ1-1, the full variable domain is GAGVSQTPSNKVTEKGKYVELRCDPISGHTALYWYRQSLGQGPEFLIYFQGTGAADDSGLPNDRFFAVRPEGSVSTLKIQRTERGDSAVYLCASSSDRATEAFFGQGTRLTVV.

CDR3 loop: CAWATASNQPQHF. The CDR3 DNA reads as TGTGCCTGGGCGACAGCTAGCAATCAGCCCCAGCATTTT. The V call is TRBV30, the J call TRBJ1-5; D perhaps matches TRBD1 (5 bases). The CDR3 consists of 13 residues. V gave up 5 bases and J gave up 0 bases, with 8 bases separating them. The V gene's germline CDR1 is GTSNPN and CDR2 SVGIG (reference sequence).

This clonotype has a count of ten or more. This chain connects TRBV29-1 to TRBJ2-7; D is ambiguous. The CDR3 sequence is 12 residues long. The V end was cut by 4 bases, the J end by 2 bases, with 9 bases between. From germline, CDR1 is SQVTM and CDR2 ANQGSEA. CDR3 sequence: CSVAEKTYEQYF. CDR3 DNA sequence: TGCAGCGTTGCGGAAAAGACCTACGAGCAGTACTTC.

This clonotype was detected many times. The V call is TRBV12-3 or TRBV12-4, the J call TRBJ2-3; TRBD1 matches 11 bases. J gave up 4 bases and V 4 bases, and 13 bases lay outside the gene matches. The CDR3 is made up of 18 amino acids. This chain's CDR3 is CASSSPGTGGFFADTQYF. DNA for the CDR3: TGTGCCAGCAGTTCCCCCGGGACAGGGGGTTTCTTCGCAGATACGCAGTATTTT.

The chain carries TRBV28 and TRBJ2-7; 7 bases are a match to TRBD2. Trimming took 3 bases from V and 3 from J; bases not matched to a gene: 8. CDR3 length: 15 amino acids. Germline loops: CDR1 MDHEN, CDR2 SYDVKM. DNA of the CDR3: TGTGCCAGCAGTTTGGGGGGGTTGACGGTCTACGAGCAGTACTTC. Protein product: CASSLGGLTVYEQYF.

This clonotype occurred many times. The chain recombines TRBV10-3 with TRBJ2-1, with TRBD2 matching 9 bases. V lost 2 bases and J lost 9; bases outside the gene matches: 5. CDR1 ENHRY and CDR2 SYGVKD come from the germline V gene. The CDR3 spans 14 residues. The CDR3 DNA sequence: TGTGCCATCAGTGAGATTAGCGGGAGTGGTGAGCAGTTCTTC. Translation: CAISEISGSGEQFF.

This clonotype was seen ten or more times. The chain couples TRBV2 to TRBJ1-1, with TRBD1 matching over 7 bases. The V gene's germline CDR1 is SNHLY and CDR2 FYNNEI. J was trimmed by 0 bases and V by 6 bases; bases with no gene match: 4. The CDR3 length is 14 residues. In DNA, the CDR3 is TGTGCCAGCAGCGTGGGACAGATGAACACTGAAGCTTTCTTT. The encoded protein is CASSVGQMNTEAFF.